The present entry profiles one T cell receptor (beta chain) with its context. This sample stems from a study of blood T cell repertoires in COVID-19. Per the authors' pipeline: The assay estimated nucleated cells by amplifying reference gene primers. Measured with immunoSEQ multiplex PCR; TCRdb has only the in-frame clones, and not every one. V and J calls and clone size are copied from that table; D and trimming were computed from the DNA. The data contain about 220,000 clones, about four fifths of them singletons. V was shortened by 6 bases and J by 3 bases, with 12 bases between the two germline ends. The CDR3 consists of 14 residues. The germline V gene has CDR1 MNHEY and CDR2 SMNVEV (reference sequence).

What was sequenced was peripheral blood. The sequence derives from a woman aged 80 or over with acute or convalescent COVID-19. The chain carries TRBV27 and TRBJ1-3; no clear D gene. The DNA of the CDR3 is TGTGCCAGCAGCCCATGGAGTGGTGGAAACACCATATATTTT. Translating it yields CASSPWSGGNTIYF.